The clone carrying this T cell receptor (beta chain) was seen a few times. Looked up from germline, CDR1 is SGHNT and CDR2 is YYREEE (reference sequence). V was clipped by 5 bases and J by 3 bases, with 17 bases between them. CDR3 length: 15 residues. From the RT-PCR reads, TCRdb called clonotypes with MiXCR, one entry per CDR3 protein. The sample records hundreds of thousands of distinct CDR3 sequences, 12% to 15% being singletons. This TCR was recovered from a female donor in good health, serving as a healthy control. The sequencing input was memory CD4+ T cells from blood. This rearrangement joins TRBV5-4 to TRBJ1-2, with a weak D call TRBD1 (5 bases). The CDR3 region has the DNA TGTGCCAGCAGAGAGGGAGTTGGGGGATACTATGGCTACACCTTC. Amino acid sequence: CASREGVGGYYGYTF.